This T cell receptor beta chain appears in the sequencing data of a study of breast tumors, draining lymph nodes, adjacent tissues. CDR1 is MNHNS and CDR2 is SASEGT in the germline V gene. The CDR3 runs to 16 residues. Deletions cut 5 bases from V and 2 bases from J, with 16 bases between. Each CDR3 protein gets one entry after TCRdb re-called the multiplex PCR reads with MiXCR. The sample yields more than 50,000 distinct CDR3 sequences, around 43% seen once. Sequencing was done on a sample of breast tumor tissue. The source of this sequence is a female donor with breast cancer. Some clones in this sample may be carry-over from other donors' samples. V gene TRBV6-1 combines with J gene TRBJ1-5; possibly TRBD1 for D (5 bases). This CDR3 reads CASSRSGLLGNQPQHF. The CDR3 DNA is TGTGCCAGCAGTCGATCGGGGCTGCTGGGCAATCAGCCCCAGCATTTT.